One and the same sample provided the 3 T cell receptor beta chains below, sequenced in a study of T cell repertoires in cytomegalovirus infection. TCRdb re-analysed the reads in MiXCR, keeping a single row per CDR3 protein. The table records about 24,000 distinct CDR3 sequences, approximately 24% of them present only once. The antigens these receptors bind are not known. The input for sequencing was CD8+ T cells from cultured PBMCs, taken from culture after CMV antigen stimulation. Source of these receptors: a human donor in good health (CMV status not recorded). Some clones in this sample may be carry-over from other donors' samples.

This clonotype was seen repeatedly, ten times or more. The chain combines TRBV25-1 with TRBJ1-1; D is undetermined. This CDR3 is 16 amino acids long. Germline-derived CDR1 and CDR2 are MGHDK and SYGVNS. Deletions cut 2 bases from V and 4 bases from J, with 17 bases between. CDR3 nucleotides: TGTGCCAGCAGTGAAGAGGGTACAGCTGGTGGCACTGAAGCTTTCTTT. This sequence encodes CASSEEGTAGGTEAFF. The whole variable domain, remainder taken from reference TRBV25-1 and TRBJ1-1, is EADIYQTPRYLVIGTGKKITLECSQTMGHDKMYWYQQDPGMELHLIHYSYGVNSTEKGDLSSESTVSRIRTEHFPLTLESARPSHTSQYLCASSEEGTAGGTEAFFGQGTRLTVV.

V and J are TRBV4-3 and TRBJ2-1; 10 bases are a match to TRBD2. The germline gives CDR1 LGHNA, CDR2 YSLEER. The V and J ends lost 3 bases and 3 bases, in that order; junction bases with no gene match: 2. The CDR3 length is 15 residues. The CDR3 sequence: CASSQSSGSYNEQFF. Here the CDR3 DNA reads TGCGCCAGCAGCCAGTCTAGCGGGAGCTACAATGAGCAGTTCTTC.

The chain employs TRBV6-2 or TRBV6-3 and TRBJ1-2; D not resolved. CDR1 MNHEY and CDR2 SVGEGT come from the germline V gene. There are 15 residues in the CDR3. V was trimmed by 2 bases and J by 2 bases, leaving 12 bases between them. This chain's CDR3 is CASSYVGRLNYGYTF. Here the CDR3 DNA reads TGTGCCAGCAGTTACGTGGGGAGACTCAACTATGGCTACACCTTC.